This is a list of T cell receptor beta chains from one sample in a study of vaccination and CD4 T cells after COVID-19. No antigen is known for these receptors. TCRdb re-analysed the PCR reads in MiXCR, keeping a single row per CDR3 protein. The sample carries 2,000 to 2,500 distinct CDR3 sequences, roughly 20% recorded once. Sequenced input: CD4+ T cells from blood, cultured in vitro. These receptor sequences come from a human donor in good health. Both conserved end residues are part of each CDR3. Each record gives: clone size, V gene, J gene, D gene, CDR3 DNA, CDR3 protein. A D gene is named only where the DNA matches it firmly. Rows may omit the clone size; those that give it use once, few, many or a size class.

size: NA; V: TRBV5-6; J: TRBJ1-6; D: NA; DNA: TGTGCCAGCAGCCCGGGTAGTAACTACTATAATTCACCCCTCCACTTT; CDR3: CASSPGSNYYNSPLHF
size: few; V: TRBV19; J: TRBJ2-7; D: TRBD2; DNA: TGTGCCAGTAACCCCGGGGCTAGCGGGAGAGGCGACGAGCAGTACTTC; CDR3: CASNPGASGRGDEQYF
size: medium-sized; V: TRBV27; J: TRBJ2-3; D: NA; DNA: TGTGCCAGCAGTTTAGGCAGGATCCCAGATACGCAGTATTTT; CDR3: CASSLGRIPDTQYF
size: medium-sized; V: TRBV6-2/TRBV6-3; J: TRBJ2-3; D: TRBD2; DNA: TGTGCCAGCAGCTGGGAGCGGGGGGGCAAGGCAGATACGCAGTATTTT; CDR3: CASSWERGGKADTQYF
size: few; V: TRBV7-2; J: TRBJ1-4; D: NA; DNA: TGTGCCAGCAGCTTAGTCCGTGGGGAAAAACTGTTTTTT; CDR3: CASSLVRGEKLFF
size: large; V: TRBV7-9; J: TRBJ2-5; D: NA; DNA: TGTGCCAGCAGCTTAAGGGCTAGCTTAGGGACCCAGTACTTC; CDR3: CASSLRASLGTQYF
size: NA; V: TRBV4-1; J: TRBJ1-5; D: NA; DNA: TGCGCCAGCAGCCAAGATGAGGGCAGGGTAAAATCTCAGCATTTT; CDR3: CASSQDEGRVKSQHF
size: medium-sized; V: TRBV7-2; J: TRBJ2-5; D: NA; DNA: TGTGCCAGCAGCTCCTACCTGACGGGGGTTCAAGAGACCCAGTACTTC; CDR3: CASSSYLTGVQETQYF
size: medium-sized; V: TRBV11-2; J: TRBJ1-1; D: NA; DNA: TGTGCCAGCAGCTTAGTGGGCAGGATCGAAGCTTTCTTT; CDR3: CASSLVGRIEAFF
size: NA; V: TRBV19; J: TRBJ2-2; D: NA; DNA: TGTGCCAGTAATAGGGAAAACACCGGGGAGCTGTTTTTT; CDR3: CASNRENTGELFF
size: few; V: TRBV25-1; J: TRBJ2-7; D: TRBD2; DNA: TGTGCCAGCAGTGAATGGCTAGCGGGGGGGTCTTACGAGCAGTACTTC; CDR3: CASSEWLAGGSYEQYF
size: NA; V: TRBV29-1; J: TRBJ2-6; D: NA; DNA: TGCAGCGTTGATGAGTCTGGGGCCAACGTCCTGACTTTC; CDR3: CSVDESGANVLTF
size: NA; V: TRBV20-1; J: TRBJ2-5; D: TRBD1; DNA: TGCAGTGCTAGTGGGGACAGGGGTCGGCAAGAGACCCAGTACTTC; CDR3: CSASGDRGRQETQYF
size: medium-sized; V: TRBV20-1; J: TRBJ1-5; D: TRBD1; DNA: TGCAGTGCTAGAACGACAGGGGGCTCAGGTCAGCCCCAGCATTTT; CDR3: CSARTTGGSGQPQHF
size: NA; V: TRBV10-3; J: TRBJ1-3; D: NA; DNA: TGTGCCATCGGTATCGGTAGGAACACCATATATTTT; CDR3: CAIGIGRNTIYF
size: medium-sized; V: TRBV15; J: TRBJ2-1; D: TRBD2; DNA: TGTGCCACCAGCAGGGATCATAGCGGGAGTAGATACAATGAGCAGTTCTTC; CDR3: CATSRDHSGSRYNEQFF
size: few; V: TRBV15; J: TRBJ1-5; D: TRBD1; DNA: TGTGCCACCAGTCACAGGGGGTTTGGCAATCAGCCCCAGCATTTT; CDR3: CATSHRGFGNQPQHF
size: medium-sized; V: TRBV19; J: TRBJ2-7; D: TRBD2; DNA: TGTGCCAGTAGTAACCTCACTAGCGGGAGGGCCTACGAGCAGTACTTC; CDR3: CASSNLTSGRAYEQYF
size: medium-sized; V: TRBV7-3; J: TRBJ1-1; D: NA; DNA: TGTGCCAGCAGCTTCGAGGGCACTGAAGCTTTCTTT; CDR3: CASSFEGTEAFF
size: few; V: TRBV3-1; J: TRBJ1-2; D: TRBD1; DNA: TGTGCCAGCAGCGACCGGGACAGGGGGCTGTTGTCCTATGGCTACACCTTC; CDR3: CASSDRDRGLLSYGYTF
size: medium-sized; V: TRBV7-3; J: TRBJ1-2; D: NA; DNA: TGTGCCAGCAGCTTACATGGGAACTATGGCTACACCTTC; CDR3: CASSLHGNYGYTF
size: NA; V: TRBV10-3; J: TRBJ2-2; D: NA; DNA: TGTGCCATCAGTGGTGAAAAGAACACCGGGGAGCTGTTTTTT; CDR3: CAISGEKNTGELFF
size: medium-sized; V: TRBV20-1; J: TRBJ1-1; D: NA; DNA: TGCAGTGCTAGAGATTTCATGGCAGGGAACACTGAAGCTTTCTTT; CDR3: CSARDFMAGNTEAFF
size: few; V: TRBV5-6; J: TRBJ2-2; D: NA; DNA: TGTGCCAGCAGCCGCGGTCCGGGGGAGCTGTTTTTT; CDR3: CASSRGPGELFF
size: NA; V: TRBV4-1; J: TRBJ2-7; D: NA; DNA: TGCGCCAGCAGCCGGTCGTACCGTGGGGGATCCTACGAGCAGTACTTC; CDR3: CASSRSYRGGSYEQYF
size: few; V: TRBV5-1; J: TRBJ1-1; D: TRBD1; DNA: TGCGCCAGCAGCTTGCAGGGGGACACTGAAGCTTTCTTT; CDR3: CASSLQGDTEAFF
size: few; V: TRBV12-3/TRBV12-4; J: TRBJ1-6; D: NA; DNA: TGTGCCAGCAGTCGGGACGAGGATTCACCCCTCCACTTT; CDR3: CASSRDEDSPLHF
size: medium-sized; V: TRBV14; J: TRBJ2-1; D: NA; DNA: TGTGCCAGCAGCCAAGTTGATGGGGTAGCGCAGTTCTTC; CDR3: CASSQVDGVAQFF
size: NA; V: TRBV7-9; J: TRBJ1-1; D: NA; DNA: TGTGCCAGCAGCTTAGCGCGGACGTCCACTGAAGCTTTCTTT; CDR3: CASSLARTSTEAFF
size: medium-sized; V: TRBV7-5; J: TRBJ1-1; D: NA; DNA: NA; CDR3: CISVSEASGETETEAFF
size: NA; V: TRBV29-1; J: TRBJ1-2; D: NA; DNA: TGCAGCGTTGACAGATATGGCTACACCTTC; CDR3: CSVDRYGYTF
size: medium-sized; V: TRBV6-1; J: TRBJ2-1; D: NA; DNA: TGTGCCAGCAGCAGGGGATACAATGAGCAGTTCTTC; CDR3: CASSRGYNEQFF
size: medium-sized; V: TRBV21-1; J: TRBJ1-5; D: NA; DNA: TGTGCCAGCAGCAAAGCACACCGGGACAGATATAGCAATCAGCCCCAGCATTTT; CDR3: CASSKAHRDRYSNQPQHF
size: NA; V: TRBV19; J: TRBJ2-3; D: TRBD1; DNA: TGTGCCAGTAGTATTGGCAGGGGGTGGACAGATACGCAGTATTTT; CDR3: CASSIGRGWTDTQYF
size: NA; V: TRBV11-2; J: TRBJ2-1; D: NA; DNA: TGTGCCAGCAGCTCCCAGGTAGTAGTCGGTTACAATGAGCAGTTCTTC; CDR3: CASSSQVVVGYNEQFF
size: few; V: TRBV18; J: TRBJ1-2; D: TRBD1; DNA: TGTGCCAGCTCACCTCAGGGGGACAGTCCCTATGGCTACACCTTC; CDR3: CASSPQGDSPYGYTF
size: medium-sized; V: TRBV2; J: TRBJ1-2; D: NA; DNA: TGTGCCAGCACTAGAGAAGTGAGGTATGGCTACACCTTC; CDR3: CASTREVRYGYTF
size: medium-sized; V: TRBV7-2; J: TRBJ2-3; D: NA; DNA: TGTGCCAGCAGCTCCCCCCATAACGCCAATACGCAGTATTTT; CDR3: CASSSPHNANTQYF
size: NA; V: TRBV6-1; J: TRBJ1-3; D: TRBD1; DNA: TGTGCCACCTCGCGACAGGGGACCGGCTCTGGAAACACCATATATTTT; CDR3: CATSRQGTGSGNTIYF
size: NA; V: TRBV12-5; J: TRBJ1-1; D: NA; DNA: TGTGCTAGTGGTTTGGGTCGGACTGAAGCTTTCTTT; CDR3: CASGLGRTEAFF